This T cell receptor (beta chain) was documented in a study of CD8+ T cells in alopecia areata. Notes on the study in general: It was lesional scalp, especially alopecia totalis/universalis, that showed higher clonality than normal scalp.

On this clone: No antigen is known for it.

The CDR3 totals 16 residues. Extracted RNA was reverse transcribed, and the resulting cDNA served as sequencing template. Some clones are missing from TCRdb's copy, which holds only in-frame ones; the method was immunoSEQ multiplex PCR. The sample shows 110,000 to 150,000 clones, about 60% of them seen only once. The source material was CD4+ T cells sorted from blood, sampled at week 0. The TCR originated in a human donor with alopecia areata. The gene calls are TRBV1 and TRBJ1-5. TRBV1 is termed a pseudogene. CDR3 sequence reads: CTSSQVMGGSNQPQHF. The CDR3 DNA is TGCACCAGCAGCCAAGTTATGGGTGGGAGCAATCAGCCCCAGCATTTT.